This T cell receptor (beta chain) emerged from a study of response to subunit inactivated influenza vaccine. This clonotype occurred a few times. Germline trimming cut 6 bases from V and 7 bases from J; bases unmatched to any gene: 8. The V gene's germline CDR1 is MNHNS and CDR2 SASEGT. This CDR3 comprises 14 residues. TCRdb re-analysed the RT-PCR reads in MiXCR, keeping a single row per CDR3 protein. Of 500,000 to 600,000 distinct CDR3 sequences in the sample, 11% were seen once. The same sample was also used in a study of T cells expressing NK-cell markers. From that second work: The TCR beta cDNA came from 5'RACE template switching with UMIs. TCR beta repertoires came from sorted CD3+CD56+NKG2C+, CD3+CD56+NKG2C- and CD3+CD56-NKG2C+ T cells.

This TCR was sampled from a man over 45 who received an inactivated influenza vaccine. V is TRBV6-1 and J is TRBJ1-2, with 10 nucleotides matching TRBD1. The sequenced sample was PBMCs from blood, obtained on the day of vaccination. In DNA, the CDR3 is TGTGCCAGCAGCCCTGACAGGGGGCTAAGTGGCTACACCTTC. Its translation: CASSPDRGLSGYTF.